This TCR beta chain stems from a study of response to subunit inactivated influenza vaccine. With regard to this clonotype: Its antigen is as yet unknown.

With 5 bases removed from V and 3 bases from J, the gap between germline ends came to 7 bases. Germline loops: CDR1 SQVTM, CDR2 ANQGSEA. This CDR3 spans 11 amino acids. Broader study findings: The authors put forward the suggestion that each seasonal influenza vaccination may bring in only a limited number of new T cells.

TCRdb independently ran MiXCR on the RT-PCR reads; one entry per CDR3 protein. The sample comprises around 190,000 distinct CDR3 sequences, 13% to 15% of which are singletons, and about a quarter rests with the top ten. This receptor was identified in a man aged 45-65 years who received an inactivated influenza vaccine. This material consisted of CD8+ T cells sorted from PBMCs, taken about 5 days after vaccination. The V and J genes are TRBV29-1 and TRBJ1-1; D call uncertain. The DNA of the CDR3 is TGCAGCGTTTCAAGGGACACTGAAGCTTTCTTT. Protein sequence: CSVSRDTEAFF.